Each of the 2 T cell receptor beta chains below was sequenced from the same sample in a study of blood T cell repertoires in COVID-19. Sequencing was performed with immunoSEQ multiplex PCR; in TCRdb, only in-frame clones are kept and a portion is missing. Of about 290,000 clones listed, around nine tenths are singletons. The sequenced sample was peripheral blood. These receptors came from a woman aged 25-40 years with COVID-19, enrolled during active disease.

V is TRBV28 and J is TRBJ1-5, with TRBD1 matching 9 bases. V shed 3 bases and J 2 bases; nucleotides not matched to a gene: 2. Germline values: CDR1 MDHEN, CDR2 SYDVKM. This CDR3 has 15 residues. CDR3 residues: CASSLTGGGNQPQHF. CDR3 DNA sequence: TGTGCCAGCAGTTTGACAGGGGGAGGCAATCAGCCCCAGCATTTT.

The rearrangement links TRBV19 to TRBJ2-3, with D tentatively TRBD1 (5 bases). Germline V gene sequence: CDR1 LNHDA, CDR2 SQIVND (reference sequence). Trimming took off 4 bases at V and 1 base at J, with 15 bases between the two ends. The CDR3 covers 16 residues. CDR3 loop: CASSTPPQGGTDTQYF. The DNA for the CDR3 is TGTGCCAGTAGTACGCCGCCGCAAGGGGGCACAGATACGCAGTATTTT.